The next 3 T cell receptor beta chains were all read from a single sample in a study of T-cell memory formation after mild COVID-19. TCRdb reprocessed the 5' RACE reads via MiXCR and lists one record per CDR3 protein. The sample holds around 180,000 distinct CDR3 sequences, under 20% seen once. Sequenced input: PBMCs or a T cell subset sorted from them (not recorded which). Receptors originate from an adult woman who had mild COVID-19 (a few samples of this study predate the infection). Cell type and time point are not known.

In this sample, this clonotype turned up a few times. The genes are TRBV4-2 and TRBJ1-3, with a possible D match to TRBD1 (5 bases). Germline CDR1 and CDR2: LGHNA and YNFKEQ. V lost 0 bases to trimming and J lost 0 bases, with 18 bases between them. The CDR3 has 19 amino acids. The CDR3 nucleotides read TGTGCCAGCAGCCAAGAGTTGACGAGACCCGGGACCTCTGGAAACACCATATATTTT. Its protein is CASSQELTRPGTSGNTIYF.

This clonotype has only a few counts. At one boundary the junction diverges from the germline segment, which might be a read error. This rearrangement joins TRBV7-8 to TRBJ1-1; D is unclear. The CDR3 runs to 15 residues. Germline lookup yields CDR1 SGHVS and CDR2 FQNEAQ. CDR3 sequence reads: CASSVAGVLNTEAFF. CDR3 coding DNA: TGTGCCAGCAGCGTAGCTGGGGTTTTAAACACTGAAGCTTTCTTT.

In this sample, this clonotype turned up a few times. The chain has TRBV30 and TRBJ2-7; TRBD1 might be the D (5 bases). This CDR3 contains 14 residues. V was pared by 0 bases and J by 4 bases, with 13 bases between. CDR1 is GTSNPN and CDR2 is SVGIG in the germline V gene (reference sequence). The CDR3 reads CAWSVGQGIYEQYF. The CDR3 DNA is TGTGCCTGGAGTGTTGGGCAGGGTATTTACGAGCAGTACTTC.